The clone carrying this T cell receptor (beta chain) was counted between two and nine times. Its antigen remains unidentified. This specimen belongs to a study of T cell repertoires in ileal Crohn's disease. Background on the study: Operated complications were stricturing disease (approximately 61%) and penetrating disease (roughly 39%).

As for time point: neoterminal ileum biopsy at postoperative endoscopy, about 6 months after surgery. Germline trimming cut 0 bases from V and 5 bases from J; bases unmatched to any gene: 1. The CDR3 has 15 amino acids. Germline values: CDR1 WNHNN, CDR2 SYGVQD (reference sequence). Repertoires were generated with immunoSEQ multiplex PCR, while TCRdb's copy carries only in-frame clones and drops some. The data hold over 10,000 clones, with approximately 80% observed a single time. General study results and limits: Clonal expansions were more frequent in active smokers than non-smokers at surgery.

The chain has TRBV10-1 and TRBJ1-1, with 12 bases lining up with TRBD1. The sequenced sample was ileal tissue. This receptor was identified in an adult with Crohn's disease. CDR3 sequence reads: CASSESGQGATEAFF. The CDR3 nucleotides are TGCGCCAGCAGTGAGTCGGGACAGGGGGCGACTGAAGCTTTCTTT.